Below, one T cell receptor beta chain is given with its context. TCRdb's copy holds only in-frame clones and misses some; the assay was immunoSEQ multiplex PCR. The sample has 9,500 to 13,000 clones; 70% to 85% are singletons. There are 17 residues in the CDR3. The ends lost 4 bases at V and 7 bases at J; junction bases unmatched: 10. Per germline, CDR1 SGHRS and CDR2 YFSETQ. The data were taken from a study of OX40 agonist ivuxolimab in advanced cancers. The chain joins TRBV5-1 to TRBJ2-1; 14 bases line up with TRBD2. Here the sequenced sample was CD4+ or CD8+ T cells sorted from blood, taken in a trial of the OX40 agonist ivuxolimab. The sequence was collected from an adult with an advanced solid tumor such as melanoma, head and neck, liver or kidney cancer. The CDR3 nucleotides read TGCGCCAGCAGCCAGGGACTAGCGGGAGTTTCATGGAATGAGCAGTTCTTC. Protein: CASSQGLAGVSWNEQFF.